This TCR beta chain was sequenced for a study of T-cell memory formation after mild COVID-19 (dated by TCRdb to the early 2020s). Turning to the overall study: Most TCR sequence clusters were specific to one of the two donors. Longitudinal TCRalpha and TCRbeta repertoire sequencing tracked T-cell clones expanding and contracting after mild COVID-19 in a couple of donors. The cohort was made up of two young adult volunteers, one female and one male, who were previously healthy.

CDR1 and CDR2, per the germline V gene, are SGHVS and FQNEAQ. Compared with germline, V lacks 4 bases and J lacks 1 base; bases without a gene match: 10. The CDR3 runs 18 residues from the cysteine to the phenylalanine. The DNA shown is the 54-base CDR3, in frame from base 1. The data were produced on an Illumina NovaSeq 6000. cDNA libraries for TCRalpha and TCRbeta were prepared by 5'RACE using constant-segment primers, with sample barcodes and unique molecular identifiers added. RNA was extracted from every sample with Trizol reagent. Library amplification was performed in two PCR steps, and a second sample barcode and Illumina TruSeq adapters were introduced in the second step. The libraries were sequenced on an Illumina NovaSeq using 2 x 150 bp paired-end reads. As for how the authors treated the data: Demultiplexing of reads and collapsing into UMI-guided consensus sequences were performed with migec v1.2.7. With mixcr v2.1.11, UMI consensuses were aligned to TRA and TRB V and J templates and assembled into clonotypes. Expanded or contracted clonotypes were those called significant by both edgeR and NoisET, with noise models trained on biological replicates. For edgeR calls, the cutoffs were a false discovery rate-adjusted p below 0.01 and a log2 fold-change threshold of 1. As an exploratory analysis of dynamics, PCA with hierarchical clustering was applied to max-normalized trajectories of the 1000 most abundant clonotypes. Separately sequenced CD4+ and CD8+ repertoires were used to assign a CD4 or CD8 phenotype to each responding clone. TCRdb reworked the public reads: Q25 trimming with fastp, MiXCR clone assembly, productive beta chains retained. Rows are combined by CDR3 protein, so each entry shows the most common genes and DNA. Clone size and V and J calls follow TCRdb, not the original study. For this sample there are approximately 430,000 distinct CDR3 sequences; more than 20% appear just once. 10% to 15% of the sample belongs to the ten largest clones.

PBMCs were isolated by Ficoll-Paque density gradient centrifugation. In this sample, this clonotype turned up many times. No antigen is known for it. Per-nucleotide qualities are absent, and no much larger clonotype sits a single base away. On the study overall, not on this receptor specifically: The study included only a couple of mild cases, and larger cohorts that include severe cases with pre-infection samples were judged to be necessary. Contracting CD4+ clones turned up mainly in the CM and EM memory subsets, whereas EMRA was where CD8+ clones were enriched. From day 15 to 85, contracting clones showed balanced CD4/CD8 phenotypes, whereas a second wave of clones that expanded from day 15 to 37 leaned towards CD4+. SARS-CoV-2 specificity was not confirmed for the second-wave clones peaking on day 37. The detection of some responding clones in pre-infection memory suggests that pre-existing cross-reactive memory T cells joined the SARS-CoV-2 response.

This sequence was found in an adult woman who had mild COVID-19 (a few samples of this study predate the infection). The sample titles of this study are shuffled in the database, so cell type and time point are left out; the donor was told from shared clones. Recombination linked TRBV7-8 to TRBJ2-1; TRBD2 agrees with 10 junctional bases. Sequences were obtained from PBMCs or a T cell subset sorted from them (not recorded which). The DNA sequence is TGTGCCAGCAGCTCCCTAGCGGGGGCCGCACTTTCCTACAATGAGCAGTTCTTC. It translates as CASSSLAGAALSYNEQFF.